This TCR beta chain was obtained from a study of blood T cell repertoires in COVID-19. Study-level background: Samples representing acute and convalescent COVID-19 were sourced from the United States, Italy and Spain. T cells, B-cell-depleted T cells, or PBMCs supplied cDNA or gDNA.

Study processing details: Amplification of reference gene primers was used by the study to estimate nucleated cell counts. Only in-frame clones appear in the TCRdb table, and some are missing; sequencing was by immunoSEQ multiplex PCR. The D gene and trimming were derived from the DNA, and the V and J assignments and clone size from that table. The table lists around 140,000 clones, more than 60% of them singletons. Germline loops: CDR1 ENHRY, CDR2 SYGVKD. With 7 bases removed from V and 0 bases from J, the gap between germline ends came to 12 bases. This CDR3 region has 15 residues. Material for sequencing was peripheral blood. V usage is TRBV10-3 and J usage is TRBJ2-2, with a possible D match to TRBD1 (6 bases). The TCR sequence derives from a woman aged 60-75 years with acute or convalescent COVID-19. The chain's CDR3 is CAITGDKANTGELFF. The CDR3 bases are TGTGCCATCACTGGGGACAAAGCGAACACCGGGGAGCTGTTTTTT.